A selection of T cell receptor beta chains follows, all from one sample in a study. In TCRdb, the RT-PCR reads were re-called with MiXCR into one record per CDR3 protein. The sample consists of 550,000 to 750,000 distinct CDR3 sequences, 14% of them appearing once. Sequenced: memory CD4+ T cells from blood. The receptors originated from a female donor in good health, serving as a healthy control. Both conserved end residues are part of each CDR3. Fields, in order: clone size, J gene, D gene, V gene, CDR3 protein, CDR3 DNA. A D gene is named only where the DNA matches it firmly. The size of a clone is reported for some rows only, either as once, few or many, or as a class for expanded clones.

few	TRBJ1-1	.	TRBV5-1	CASSLDSKAEAFF	TGCGCCAGCAGCTTGGATTCCAAGGCTGAAGCTTTCTTT
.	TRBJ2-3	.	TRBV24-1	CATSDPSRGGLTDTQYF	TGTGCCACCAGTGATCCTTCTCGTGGGGGCTTGACAGATACGCAGTATTTT
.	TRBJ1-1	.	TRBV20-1	CSARKGSMNTEAFF	TGCAGTGCTAGGAAGGGTTCGATGAACACTGAAGCTTTCTTT
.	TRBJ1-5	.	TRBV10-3	CAISEGVQGFNQPQHF	TGTGCCATCAGTGAGGGGGTTCAGGGCTTCAATCAGCCCCAGCATTTT
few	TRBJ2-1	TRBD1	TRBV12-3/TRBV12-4	CASSGTGAEQFF	TGTGCCAGCAGTGGGACAGGGGCTGAGCAGTTCTTC
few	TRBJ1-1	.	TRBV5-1	CASSLGANRLFILTEAFF	TGCGCCAGCAGCTTGGGGGCTAACAGGCTGTTTATCCTCACTGAAGCTTTCTTT
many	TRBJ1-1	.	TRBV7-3	CASRRTGTMNTEAFF	TGTGCCAGCAGGCGCACCGGGACAATGAACACTGAAGCTTTCTTT
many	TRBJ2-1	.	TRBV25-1	CASSESGLGPYNEQFF	TGTGCCAGCAGTGAAAGTGGTTTAGGGCCGTACAATGAGCAGTTCTTC
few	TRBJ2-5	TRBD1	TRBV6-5	CASGTGTGLETQYF	TGTGCCAGCGGAACCGGGACAGGGTTGGAGACCCAGTACTTC
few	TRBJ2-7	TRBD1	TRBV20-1	CSAREYRDRSYEQYF	TGCAGTGCTAGAGAGTATAGGGACAGATCCTACGAGCAGTACTTC
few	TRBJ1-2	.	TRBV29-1	CSVEGRNYGYTF	TGCAGCGTTGAAGGGCGAAACTATGGCTACACCTTC
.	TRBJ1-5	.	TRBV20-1	CSAKPSNQPQHF	TGCAGTGCAAAGCCTAGCAATCAGCCCCAGCATTTT
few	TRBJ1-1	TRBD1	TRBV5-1	CASSMDRMNTEAFF	TGCGCCAGCAGCATGGACAGGATGAACACTGAAGCTTTCTTT
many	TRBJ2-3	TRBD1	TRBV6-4	CASSRVQGEGDTQYF	TGTGCCAGCAGCCGGGTACAGGGGGAAGGAGATACGCAGTATTTT
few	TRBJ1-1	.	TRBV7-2	CASSLAPPWQGISLNTEAFF	TGTGCCAGCAGCTTAGCTCCGCCTTGGCAGGGAATCTCGCTGAACACTGAAGCTTTCTTT
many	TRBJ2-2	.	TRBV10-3	CAISPHSSEPNTGELFF	TGTGCCATCAGCCCCCACTCTAGTGAGCCGAACACCGGGGAGCTGTTTTTT
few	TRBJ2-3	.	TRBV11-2	CASSLGTRRGPITDTQYF	TGTGCCAGCAGCTTGGGGACGAGGCGGGGACCTATCACAGATACGCAGTATTTT
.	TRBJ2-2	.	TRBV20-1	CSARRGLNTGELFF	TGCAGTGCTCGGCGGGGGCTGAACACCGGGGAGCTGTTTTTT
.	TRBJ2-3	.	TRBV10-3	CAISSSPDTQYF	TGTGCCATCAGTTCTAGTCCAGATACGCAGTATTTT
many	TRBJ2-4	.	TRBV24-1	CATSGGGDKNIQYF	TGTGCCACCAGTGGTGGAGGGGACAAAAACATTCAGTACTTC
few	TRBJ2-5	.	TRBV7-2	CASSHWAGLWQETQYF	TGTGCCAGCAGCCACTGGGCAGGCTTATGGCAAGAGACCCAGTACTTC
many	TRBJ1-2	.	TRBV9	CASSVGEGTSYTF	TGTGCCAGCAGCGTAGGTGAAGGAACAAGCTACACCTTC
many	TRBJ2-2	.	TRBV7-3	CASSSRSTLGSTGELFF	TGTGCCAGCAGCTCGCGGTCGACTTTGGGGTCCACCGGGGAGCTGTTTTTT
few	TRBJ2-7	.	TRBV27	CASSLFGDAVRYEQYF	TGTGCCAGCAGTTTATTTGGGGACGCCGTTCGCTACGAGCAGTACTTC
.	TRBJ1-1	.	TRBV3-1	CASSPYGEPLNTEAFF	TGTGCCAGCAGCCCTTACGGGGAACCACTGAACACTGAAGCTTTCTTT
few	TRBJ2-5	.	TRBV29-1	CSVHRGSQETQYF	TGCAGCGTCCACCGGGGGTCCCAAGAGACCCAGTACTTC